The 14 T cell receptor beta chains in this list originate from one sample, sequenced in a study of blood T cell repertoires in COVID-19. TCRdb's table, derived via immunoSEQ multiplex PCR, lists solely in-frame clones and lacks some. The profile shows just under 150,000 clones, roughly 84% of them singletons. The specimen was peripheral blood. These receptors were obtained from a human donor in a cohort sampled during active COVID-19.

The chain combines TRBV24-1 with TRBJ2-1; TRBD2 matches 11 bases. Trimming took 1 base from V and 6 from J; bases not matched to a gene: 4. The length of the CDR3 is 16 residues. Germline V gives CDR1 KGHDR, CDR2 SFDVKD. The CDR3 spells CATSDLLAGECNEQFF. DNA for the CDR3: TGTGCCACCAGTGATTTACTAGCGGGAGAGTGCAATGAGCAGTTCTTC.

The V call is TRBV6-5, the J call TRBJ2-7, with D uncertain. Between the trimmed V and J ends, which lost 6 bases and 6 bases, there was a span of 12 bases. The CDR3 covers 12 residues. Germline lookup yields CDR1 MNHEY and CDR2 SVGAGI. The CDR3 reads CASRTQYSEQYV. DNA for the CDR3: TGTGCCAGCAGGACACAGTATAGCGAGCAGTACGTC.

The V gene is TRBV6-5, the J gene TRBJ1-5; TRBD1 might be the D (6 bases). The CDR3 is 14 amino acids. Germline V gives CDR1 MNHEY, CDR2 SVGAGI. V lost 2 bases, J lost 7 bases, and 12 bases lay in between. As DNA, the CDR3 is TGTGCCAGCAGTTACGGGAGGGGGTGGCAGCCCCAGCATTTT. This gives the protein CASSYGRGWQPQHF.

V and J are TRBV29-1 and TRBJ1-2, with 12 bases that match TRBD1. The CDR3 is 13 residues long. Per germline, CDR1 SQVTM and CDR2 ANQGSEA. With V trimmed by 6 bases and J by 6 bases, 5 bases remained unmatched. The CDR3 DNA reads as TGCAGCGTCGGGGACAGGGGGCAACATGGCTACACCTTC. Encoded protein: CSVGDRGQHGYTF.

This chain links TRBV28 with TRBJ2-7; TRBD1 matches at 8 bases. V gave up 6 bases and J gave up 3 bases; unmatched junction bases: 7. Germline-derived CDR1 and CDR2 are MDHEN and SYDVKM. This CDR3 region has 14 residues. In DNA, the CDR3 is TGTGCCAGCAGACCTGGGACAGGATACTACGAGCAGTACTTC. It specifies CASRPGTGYYEQYF.

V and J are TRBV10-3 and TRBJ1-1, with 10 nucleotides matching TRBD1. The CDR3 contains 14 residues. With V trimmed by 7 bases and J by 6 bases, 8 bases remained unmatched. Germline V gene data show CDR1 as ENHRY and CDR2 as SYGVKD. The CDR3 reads CAIKETGGRAEAFF. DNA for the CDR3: TGTGCCATCAAGGAGACAGGGGGCAGGGCTGAAGCTTTCTTT.

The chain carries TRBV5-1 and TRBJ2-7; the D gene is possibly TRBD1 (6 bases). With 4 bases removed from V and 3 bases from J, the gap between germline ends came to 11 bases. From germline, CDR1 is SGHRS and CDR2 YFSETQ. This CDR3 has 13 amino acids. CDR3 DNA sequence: TGCGCCAGCAGCCCCGACAGGAACTACGAGCAGTACTTC. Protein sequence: CASSPDRNYEQYF.

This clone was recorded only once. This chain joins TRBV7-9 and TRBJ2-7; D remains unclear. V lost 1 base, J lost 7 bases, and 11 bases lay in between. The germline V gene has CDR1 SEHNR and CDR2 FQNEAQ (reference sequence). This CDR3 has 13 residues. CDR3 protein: CASSLGHLREQYV. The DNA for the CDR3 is TGTGCCAGCAGCTTAGGTCATTTGAGGGAGCAGTACGTC.

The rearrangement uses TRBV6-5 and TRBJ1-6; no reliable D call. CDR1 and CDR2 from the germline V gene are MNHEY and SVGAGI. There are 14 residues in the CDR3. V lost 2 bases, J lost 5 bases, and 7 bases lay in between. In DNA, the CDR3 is TGTGCCAGCAGTTACGAGGAGAATAATTCACCCCTCCACTTT. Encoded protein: CASSYEENNSPLHF.

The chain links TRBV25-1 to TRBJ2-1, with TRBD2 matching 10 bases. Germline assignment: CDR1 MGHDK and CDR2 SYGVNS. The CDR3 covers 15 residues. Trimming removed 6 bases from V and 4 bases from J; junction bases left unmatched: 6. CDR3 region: CASSSGTSVYNEQFF. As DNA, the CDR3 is TGTGCCAGCAGCAGCGGGACTAGCGTATACAATGAGCAGTTCTTC.

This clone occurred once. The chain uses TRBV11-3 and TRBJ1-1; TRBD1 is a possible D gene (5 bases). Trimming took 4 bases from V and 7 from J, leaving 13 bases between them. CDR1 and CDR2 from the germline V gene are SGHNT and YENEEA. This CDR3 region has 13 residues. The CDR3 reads CASSSGLGGEAFF. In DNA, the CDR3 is TGTGCCAGCAGCTCGGGACTCGGCGGTGAAGCTTTCTTT.

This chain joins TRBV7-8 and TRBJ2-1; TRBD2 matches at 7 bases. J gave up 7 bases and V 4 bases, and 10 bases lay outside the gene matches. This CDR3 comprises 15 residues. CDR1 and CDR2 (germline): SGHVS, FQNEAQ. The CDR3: CASSSGLNALNEQFF. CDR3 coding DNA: TGTGCCAGCAGCTCGGGACTAAACGCCTTGAATGAGCAGTTCTTC.

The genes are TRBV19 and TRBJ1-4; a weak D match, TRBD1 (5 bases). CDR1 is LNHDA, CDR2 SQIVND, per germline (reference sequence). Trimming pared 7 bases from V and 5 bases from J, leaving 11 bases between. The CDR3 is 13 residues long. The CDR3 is CASTDRANEKLFF. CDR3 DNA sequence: TGTGCCAGTACCGACAGAGCGAATGAAAAACTGTTTTTT.

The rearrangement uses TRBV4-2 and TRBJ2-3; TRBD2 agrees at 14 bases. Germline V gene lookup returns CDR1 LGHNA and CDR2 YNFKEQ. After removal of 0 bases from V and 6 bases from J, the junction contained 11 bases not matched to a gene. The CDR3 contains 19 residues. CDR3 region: CASSQDRPGTSGSFDTQYF. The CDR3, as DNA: TGTGCCAGCAGCCAAGACCGCCCCGGGACTAGCGGGAGTTTTGATACGCAGTATTTT.